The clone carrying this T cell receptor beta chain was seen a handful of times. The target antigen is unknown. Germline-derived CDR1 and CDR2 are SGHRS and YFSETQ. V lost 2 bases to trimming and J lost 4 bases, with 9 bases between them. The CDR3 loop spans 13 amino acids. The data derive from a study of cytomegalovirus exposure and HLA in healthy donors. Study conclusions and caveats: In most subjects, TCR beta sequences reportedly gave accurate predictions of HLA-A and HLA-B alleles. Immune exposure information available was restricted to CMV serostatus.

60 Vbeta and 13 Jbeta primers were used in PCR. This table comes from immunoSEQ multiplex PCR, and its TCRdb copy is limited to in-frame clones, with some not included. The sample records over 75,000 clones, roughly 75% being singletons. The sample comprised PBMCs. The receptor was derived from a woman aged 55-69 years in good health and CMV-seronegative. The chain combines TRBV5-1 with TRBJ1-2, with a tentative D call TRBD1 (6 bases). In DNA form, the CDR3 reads TGCGCCAGCAGCTTCGCGGGGGCCTATGGCTACACCTTC. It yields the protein CASSFAGAYGYTF.